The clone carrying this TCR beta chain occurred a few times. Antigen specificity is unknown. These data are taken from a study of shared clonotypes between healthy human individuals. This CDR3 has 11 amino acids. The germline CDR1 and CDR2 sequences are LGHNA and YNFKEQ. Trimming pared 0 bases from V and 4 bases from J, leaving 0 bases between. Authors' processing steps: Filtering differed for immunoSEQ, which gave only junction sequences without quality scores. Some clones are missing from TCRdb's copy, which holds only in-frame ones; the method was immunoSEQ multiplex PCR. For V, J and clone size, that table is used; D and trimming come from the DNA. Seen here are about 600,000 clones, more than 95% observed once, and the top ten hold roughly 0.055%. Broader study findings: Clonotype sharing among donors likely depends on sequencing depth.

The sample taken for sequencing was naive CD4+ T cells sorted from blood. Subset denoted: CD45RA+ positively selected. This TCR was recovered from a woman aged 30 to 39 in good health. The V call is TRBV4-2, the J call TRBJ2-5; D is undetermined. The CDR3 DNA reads TGTGCCAGCAGCCAAGAAGAGACCCAGTACTTC. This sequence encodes CASSQEETQYF.